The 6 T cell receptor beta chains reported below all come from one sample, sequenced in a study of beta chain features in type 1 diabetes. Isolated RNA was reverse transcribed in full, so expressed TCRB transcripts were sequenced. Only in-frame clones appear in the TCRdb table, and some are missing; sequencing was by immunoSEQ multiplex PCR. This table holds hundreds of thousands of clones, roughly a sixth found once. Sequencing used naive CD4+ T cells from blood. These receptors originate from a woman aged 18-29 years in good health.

The CDR3 nucleotides are TGTGCCAGCCGGGACAGCCTCACCGGGGAGCTGTTTTTT. Translating it yields CASRDSLTGELFF. The V and J genes are TRBV28 and TRBJ2-2; 7 nucleotides align to TRBD1. This CDR3 spans 13 amino acids. CDR1 is MDHEN and CDR2 is SYDVKM in the germline V gene. Losses at the gene ends were 8 bases for V and 4 bases for J; bases not matched to a gene: 4.

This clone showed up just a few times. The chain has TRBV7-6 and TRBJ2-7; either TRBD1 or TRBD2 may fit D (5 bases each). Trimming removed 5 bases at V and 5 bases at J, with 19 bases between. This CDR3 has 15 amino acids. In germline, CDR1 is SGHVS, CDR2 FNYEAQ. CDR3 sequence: CASSPQERETNEQYF. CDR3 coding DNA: TGTGCCAGCAGCCCACAGGAACGGGAAACCAACGAGCAGTACTTC.

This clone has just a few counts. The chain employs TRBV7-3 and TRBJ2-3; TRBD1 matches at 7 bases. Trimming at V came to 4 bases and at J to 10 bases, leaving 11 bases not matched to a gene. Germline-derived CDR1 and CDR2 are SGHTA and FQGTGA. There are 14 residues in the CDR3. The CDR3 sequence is CASSWGPNRGAQYF. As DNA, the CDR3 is TGTGCCAGCAGCTGGGGCCCTAACAGGGGAGCGCAGTATTTT. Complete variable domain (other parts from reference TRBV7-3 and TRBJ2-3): GAGVSQTPSNKVTEKGKYVELRCDPISGHTALYWYRQSLGQGPEFLIYFQGTGAADDSGLPNDRFFAVRPEGSVSTLKIQRTERGDSAVYLCASSWGPNRGAQYFGPGTRLTVL.

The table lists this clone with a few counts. The CDR3: CASSVASGKNIQYF. CDR3 nucleotides: TGTGCCAGCAGCGTAGCCTCGGGGAAAAACATTCAGTACTTC. The genes are TRBV9 and TRBJ2-4; possible D gene TRBD2, 5 bases. The CDR3 consists of 14 residues. V lost 0 bases, J lost 4 bases, and 8 bases lay in between. Germline CDR1 SGDLS, CDR2 YYNGEE.

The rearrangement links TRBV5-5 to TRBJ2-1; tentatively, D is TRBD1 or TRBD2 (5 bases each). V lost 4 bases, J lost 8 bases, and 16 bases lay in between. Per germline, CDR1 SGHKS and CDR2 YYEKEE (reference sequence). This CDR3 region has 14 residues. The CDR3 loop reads CASSRDGPRDEQFF. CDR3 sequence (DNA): TGTGCCAGCAGCAGGGACGGGCCGAGGGATGAGCAGTTCTTC. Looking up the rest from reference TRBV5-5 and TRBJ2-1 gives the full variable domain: DAGVTQSPTHLIKTRGQQVTLRCSPISGHKSVSWYQQVLGQGPQFIFQYYEKEERGRGNFPDRFSARQFPNYSSELNVNALLLGDSALYLCASSRDGPRDEQFFGPGTRLTVL.

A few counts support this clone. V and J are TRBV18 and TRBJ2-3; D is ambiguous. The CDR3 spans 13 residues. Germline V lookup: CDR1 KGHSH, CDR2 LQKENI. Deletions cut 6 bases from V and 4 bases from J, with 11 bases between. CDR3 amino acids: CASSPGFSDTQYF. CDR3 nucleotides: TGTGCCAGCTCTCCGGGCTTTTCAGATACGCAGTATTTT.